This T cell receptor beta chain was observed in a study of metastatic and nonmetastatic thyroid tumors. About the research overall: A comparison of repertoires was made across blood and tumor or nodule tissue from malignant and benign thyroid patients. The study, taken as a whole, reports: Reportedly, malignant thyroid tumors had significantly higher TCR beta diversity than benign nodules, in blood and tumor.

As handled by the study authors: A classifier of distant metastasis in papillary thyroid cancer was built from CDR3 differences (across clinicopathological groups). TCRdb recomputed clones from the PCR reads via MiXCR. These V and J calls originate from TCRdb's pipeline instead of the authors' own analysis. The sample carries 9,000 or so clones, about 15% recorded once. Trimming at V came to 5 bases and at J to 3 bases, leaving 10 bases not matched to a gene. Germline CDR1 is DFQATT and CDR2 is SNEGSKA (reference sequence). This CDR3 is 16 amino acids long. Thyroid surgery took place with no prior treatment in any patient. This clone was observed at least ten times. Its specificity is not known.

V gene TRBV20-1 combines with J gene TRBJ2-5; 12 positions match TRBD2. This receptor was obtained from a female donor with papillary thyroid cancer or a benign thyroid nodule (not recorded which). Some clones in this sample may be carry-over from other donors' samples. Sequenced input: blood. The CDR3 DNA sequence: TGCAGTGCTTACCCCGGGACTAGCGGGTCGGAAGAGACCCAGTACTTC. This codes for CSAYPGTSGSEETQYF.